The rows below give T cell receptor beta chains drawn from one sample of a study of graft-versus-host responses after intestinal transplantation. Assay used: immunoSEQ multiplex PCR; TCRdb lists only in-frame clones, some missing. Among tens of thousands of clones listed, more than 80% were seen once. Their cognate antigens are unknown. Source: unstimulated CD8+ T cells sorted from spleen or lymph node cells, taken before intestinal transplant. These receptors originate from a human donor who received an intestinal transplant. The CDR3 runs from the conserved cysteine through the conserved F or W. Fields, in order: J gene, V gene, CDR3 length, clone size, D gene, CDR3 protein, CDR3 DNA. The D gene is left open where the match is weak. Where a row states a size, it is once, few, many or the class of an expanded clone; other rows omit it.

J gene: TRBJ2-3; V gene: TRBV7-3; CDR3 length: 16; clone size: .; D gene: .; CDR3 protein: CASSPKGGFITDTQYF; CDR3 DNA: TGTGCCAGCAGCCCAAAGGGGGGGTTTATCACAGATACGCAGTATTTT
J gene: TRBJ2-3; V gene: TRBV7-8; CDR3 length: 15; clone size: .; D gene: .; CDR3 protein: CASSSGVGGTDTQYF; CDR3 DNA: TGTGCCAGCAGCTCTGGCGTCGGGGGCACAGATACGCAGTATTTT
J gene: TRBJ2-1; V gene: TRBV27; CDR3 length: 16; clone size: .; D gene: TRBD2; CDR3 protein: CASSLFAGAGFVEQFF; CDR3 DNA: TGTGCCAGCAGTTTATTTGCGGGAGCGGGATTCGTTGAGCAGTTCTTC
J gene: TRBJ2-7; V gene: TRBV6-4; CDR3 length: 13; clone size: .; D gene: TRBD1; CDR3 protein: CASSEATGDEQYF; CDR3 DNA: TGTGCCAGCAGTGAAGCGACAGGGGACGAGCAGTACTTC
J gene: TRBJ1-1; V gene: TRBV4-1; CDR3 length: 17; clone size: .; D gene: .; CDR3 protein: CASSQGVNRVAYTEAFF; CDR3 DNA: TGCGCCAGCAGCCAAGGGGTCAACAGGGTCGCGTACACTGAAGCTTTCTTT
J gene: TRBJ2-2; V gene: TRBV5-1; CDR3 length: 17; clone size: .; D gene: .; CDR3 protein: CASSLVETVFNTGELFF; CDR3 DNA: TGCGCCAGCAGCTTGGTCGAAACAGTTTTCAACACCGGGGAGCTGTTTTTT
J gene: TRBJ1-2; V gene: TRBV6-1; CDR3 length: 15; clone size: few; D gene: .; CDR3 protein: CASSEGNSPSYGYTF; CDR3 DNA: TGTGCCAGCAGTGAAGGAAACAGCCCTTCTTATGGCTACACCTTC
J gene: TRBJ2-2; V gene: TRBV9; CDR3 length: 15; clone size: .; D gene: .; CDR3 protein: CASSVRGPNTGELFF; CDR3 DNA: TGTGCCAGCAGCGTTAGAGGGCCTAACACCGGGGAGCTGTTTTTT
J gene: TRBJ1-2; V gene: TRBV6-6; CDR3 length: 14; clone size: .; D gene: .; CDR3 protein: CASSYLDRDYGYTF; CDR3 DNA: TGTGCCAGCAGTTACCTTGACAGAGACTATGGCTACACCTTC
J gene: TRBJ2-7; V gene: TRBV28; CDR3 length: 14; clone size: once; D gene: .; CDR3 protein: CASSLRGSPYEQYF; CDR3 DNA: TGTGCCAGCAGTTTGAGGGGGTCCCCCTACGAGCAGTACTTC
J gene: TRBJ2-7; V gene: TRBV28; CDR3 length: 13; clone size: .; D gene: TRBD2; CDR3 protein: CASSHGTTYEQYF; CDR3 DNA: TGTGCCAGCAGCCACGGGACTACATACGAGCAGTACTTC
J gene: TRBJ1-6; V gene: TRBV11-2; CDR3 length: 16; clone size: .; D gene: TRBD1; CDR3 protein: CASSLRHGTVNSPLHF; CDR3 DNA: TGTGCCAGCAGCTTAAGACACGGGACAGTTAATTCACCCCTCCACTTT
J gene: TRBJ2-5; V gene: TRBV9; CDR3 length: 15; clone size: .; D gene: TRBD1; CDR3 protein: CASSAYGQGWETQYF; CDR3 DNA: TGTGCCAGCAGCGCCTACGGACAGGGTTGGGAGACCCAGTACTTC
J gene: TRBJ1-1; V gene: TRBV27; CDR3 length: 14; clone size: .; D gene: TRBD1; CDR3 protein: CASRRQGLNTEAFF; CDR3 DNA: TGTGCCAGCAGGAGACAGGGTTTGAACACTGAAGCTTTCTTT
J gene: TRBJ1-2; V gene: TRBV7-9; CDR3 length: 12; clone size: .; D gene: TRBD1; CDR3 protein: CASEGQTDGYTF; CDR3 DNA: TGTGCCAGCGAGGGACAGACGGACGGCTACACCTTC
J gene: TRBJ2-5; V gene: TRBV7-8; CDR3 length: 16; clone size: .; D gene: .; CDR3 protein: CASSPRATGSQETQYF; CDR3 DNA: TGTGCCAGCAGCCCCCGAGCGACAGGCAGCCAAGAGACCCAGTACTTC
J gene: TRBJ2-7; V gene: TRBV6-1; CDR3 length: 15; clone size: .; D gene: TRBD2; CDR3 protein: CASSERSGGPYEQYF; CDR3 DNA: TGTGCCAGCAGTGAACGGAGCGGGGGGCCCTACGAGCAGTACTTC
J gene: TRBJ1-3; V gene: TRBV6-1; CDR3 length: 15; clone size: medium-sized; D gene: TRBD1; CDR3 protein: CASGQGPDSGNTIYF; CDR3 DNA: TGTGCCAGCGGACAGGGGCCCGACTCTGGAAACACCATATATTTT
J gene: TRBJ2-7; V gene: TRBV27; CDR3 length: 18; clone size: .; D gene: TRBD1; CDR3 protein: CASSLVPPGTGGYYEQYF; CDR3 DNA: TGTGCCAGCAGTTTAGTCCCCCCCGGGACAGGGGGATACTACGAGCAGTACTTC
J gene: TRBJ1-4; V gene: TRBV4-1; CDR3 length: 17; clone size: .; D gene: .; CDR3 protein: CASSRAPEWATNEKLFF; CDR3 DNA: TGCGCCAGCAGCCGCGCCCCTGAGTGGGCGACTAATGAAAAACTGTTTTTT
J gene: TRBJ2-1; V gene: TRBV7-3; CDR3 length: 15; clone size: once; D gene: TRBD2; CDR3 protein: CASSTLAGGTHEQFF; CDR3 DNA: TGTGCCAGCAGTACACTAGCGGGGGGGACCCATGAGCAGTTCTTC
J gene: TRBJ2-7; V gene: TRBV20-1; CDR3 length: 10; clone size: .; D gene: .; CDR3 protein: CSAHKYEQYF; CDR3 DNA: TGCAGTGCCCACAAGTACGAGCAGTACTTC
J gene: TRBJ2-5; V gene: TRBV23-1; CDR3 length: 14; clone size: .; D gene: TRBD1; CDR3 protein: CAASSDRVEETQYF; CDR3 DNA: TGCGCCGCGTCGTCGGACAGGGTAGAAGAGACCCAGTACTTC
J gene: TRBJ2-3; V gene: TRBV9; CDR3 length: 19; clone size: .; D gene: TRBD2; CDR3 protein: CASSPRRALAGEVTDTQYF; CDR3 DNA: TGTGCCAGCAGCCCTCGTAGAGCCCTAGCGGGAGAGGTCACAGATACGCAGTATTTT
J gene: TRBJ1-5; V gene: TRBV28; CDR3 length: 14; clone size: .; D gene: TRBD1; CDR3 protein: CASSPGRGQQPQHF; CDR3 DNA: TGTGCCAGCAGCCCAGGCAGGGGGCAACAGCCCCAGCATTTT
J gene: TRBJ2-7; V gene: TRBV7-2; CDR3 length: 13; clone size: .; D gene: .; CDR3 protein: CASTPGISYEQYF; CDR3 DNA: TGTGCCAGCACCCCCGGTATCTCCTACGAGCAGTACTTC
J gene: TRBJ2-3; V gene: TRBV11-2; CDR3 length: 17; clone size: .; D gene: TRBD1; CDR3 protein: CASSSPRDRARTDTQYF; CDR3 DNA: TGTGCCAGCAGCTCACCCCGGGACAGAGCCCGCACAGATACGCAGTATTTT
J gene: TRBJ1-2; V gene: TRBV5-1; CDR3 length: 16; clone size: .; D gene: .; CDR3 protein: CASSRSSLPKNYGYTF; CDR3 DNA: TGCGCCAGCAGTCGATCAAGCCTACCAAAAAACTATGGCTACACCTTC
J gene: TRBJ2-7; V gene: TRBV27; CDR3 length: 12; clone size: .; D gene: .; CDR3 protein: CASAQVPYEQYF; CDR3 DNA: TGTGCCAGCGCCCAGGTGCCCTACGAGCAGTACTTC
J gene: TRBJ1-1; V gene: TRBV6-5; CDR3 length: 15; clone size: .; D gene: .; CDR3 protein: CASSYVLGPNTEAFF; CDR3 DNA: TGTGCCAGCAGTTACGTCCTTGGGCCGAACACTGAAGCTTTCTTT
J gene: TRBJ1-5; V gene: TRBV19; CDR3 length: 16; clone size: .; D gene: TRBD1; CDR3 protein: CASSTRTGHSNQPQHF; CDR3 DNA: TGTGCCAGTAGTACCCGGACAGGGCATAGCAATCAGCCCCAGCATTTT
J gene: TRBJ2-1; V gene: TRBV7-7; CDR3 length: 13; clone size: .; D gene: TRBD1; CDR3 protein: CASSLGTGTEQFF; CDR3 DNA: TGTGCTAGCAGCTTGGGGACAGGGACTGAGCAGTTCTTC
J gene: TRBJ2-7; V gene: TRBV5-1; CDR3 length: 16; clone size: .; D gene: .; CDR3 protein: CASSLAGAWEIYEQYF; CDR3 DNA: TGCGCCAGCAGCTTGGCGGGAGCCTGGGAAATATACGAGCAGTACTTC
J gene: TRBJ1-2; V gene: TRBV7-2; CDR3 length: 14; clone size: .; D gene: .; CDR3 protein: CASSLGRGGAGYTF; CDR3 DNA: TGTGCCAGCAGCTTAGGCCGAGGGGGGGCGGGCTACACCTTC
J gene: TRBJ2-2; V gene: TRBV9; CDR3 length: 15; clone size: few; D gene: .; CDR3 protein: CASSVDGGGTGELFF; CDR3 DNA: TGTGCCAGCAGCGTAGACGGGGGTGGCACCGGGGAGCTGTTTTTT
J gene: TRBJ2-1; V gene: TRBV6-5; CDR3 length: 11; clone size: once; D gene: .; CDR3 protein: CASSYSSEQFF; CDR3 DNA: TGTGCCAGCAGTTACTCGAGCGAGCAGTTCTTC
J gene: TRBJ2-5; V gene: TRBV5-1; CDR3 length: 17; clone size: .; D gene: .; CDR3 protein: CASSLGGTGQKLETQYF; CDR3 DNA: TGCGCCAGCAGCTTGGGAGGAACCGGACAGAAATTAGAGACCCAGTACTTC
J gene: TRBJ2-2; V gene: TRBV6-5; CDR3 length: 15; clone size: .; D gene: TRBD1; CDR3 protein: CASSPGTGETGELFF; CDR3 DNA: TGTGCCAGCAGCCCCGGGACAGGGGAAACCGGGGAGCTGTTTTTT
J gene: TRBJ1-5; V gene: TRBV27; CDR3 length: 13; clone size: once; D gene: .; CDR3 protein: CASRQARSQPQHF; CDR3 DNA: TGTGCCAGCCGACAGGCACGGAGTCAGCCCCAGCATTTT
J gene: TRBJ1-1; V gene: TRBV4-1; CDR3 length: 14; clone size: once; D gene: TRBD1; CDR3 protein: CASSQGPGGTEAFF; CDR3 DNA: TGCGCCAGCAGCCAAGGTCCAGGGGGCACTGAAGCTTTCTTT
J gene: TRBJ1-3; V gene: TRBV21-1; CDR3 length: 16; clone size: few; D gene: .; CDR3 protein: CASSKQRKRSGNTIYF; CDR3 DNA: TGTGCCAGCAGCAAACAGAGGAAGAGGTCTGGAAACACCATATATTTT
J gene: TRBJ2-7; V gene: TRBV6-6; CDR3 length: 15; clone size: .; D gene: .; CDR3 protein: CASTQTRESSYEQYF; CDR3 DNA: TGTGCCAGCACCCAAACCCGGGAGTCCTCCTACGAGCAGTACTTC
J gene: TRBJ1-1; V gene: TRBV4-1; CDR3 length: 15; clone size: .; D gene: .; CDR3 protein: CASSQVTAMNTEAFF; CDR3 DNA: TGCGCCAGCAGCCAAGTTACTGCGATGAACACTGAAGCTTTCTTT
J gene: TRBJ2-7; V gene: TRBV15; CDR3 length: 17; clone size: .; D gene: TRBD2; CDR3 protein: CATSRTSGLAWAGEQYF; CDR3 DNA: TGTGCCACCAGCAGAACTTCAGGACTAGCGTGGGCGGGGGAGCAGTACTTC
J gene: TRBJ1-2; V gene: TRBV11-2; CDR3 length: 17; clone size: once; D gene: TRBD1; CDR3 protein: CASSPFLGGQKYPGYTF; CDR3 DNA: TGTGCCAGCAGCCCCTTTTTGGGGGGACAGAAATATCCTGGCTACACCTTC
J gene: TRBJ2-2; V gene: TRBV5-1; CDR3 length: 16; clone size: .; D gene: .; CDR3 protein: CASSLEWGANTGELFF; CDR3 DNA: TGCGCCAGCAGCTTGGAATGGGGCGCGAACACCGGGGAGCTGTTTTTT
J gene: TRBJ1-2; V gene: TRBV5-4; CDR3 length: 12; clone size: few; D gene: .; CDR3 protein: CASSMWTDGYTF; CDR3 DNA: TGTGCCAGCAGCATGTGGACAGATGGCTACACCTTC
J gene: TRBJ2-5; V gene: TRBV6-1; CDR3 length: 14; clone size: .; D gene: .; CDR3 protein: CASSEGRDQETQYF; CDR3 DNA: TGTGCCAGCAGTGAAGGACGGGACCAAGAGACCCAGTACTTC
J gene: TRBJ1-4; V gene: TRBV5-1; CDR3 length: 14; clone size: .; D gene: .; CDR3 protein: CASSSRTVREKLFF; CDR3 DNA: TGCGCCAGCAGCTCACGGACAGTACGGGAAAAACTGTTTTTT
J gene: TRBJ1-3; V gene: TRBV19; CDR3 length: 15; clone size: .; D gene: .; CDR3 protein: CASSIGQVSGNTIYF; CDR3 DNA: TGTGCCAGTAGTATAGGACAGGTCTCTGGAAACACCATATATTTT
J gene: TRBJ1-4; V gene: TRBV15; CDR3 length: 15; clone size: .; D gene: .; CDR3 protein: CATSRGEGRGEKLFF; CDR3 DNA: TGTGCCACCAGCAGAGGGGAGGGTCGGGGTGAAAAACTGTTTTTT
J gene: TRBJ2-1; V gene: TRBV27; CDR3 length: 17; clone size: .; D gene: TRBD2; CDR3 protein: CASKLSPTSAYYNEQFF; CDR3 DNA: TGTGCCAGCAAATTATCCCCGACTAGCGCCTACTACAATGAGCAGTTCTTC
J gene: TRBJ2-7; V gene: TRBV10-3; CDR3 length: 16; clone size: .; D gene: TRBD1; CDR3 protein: CAISEFSGTGGYEQYF; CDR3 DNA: TGTGCCATCAGTGAGTTTTCCGGGACAGGGGGCTACGAGCAGTACTTC
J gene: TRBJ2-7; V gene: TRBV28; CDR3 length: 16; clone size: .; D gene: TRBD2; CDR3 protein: CASSFHTGLEIYEQYF; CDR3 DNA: TGTGCCAGCAGTTTCCATACGGGACTAGAGATTTACGAGCAGTACTTC
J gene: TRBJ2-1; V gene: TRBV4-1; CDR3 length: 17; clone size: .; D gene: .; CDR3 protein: CASSQVPGAGPYNEQFF; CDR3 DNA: TGCGCCAGCAGCCAAGTCCCAGGGGCAGGGCCTTACAATGAGCAGTTCTTC
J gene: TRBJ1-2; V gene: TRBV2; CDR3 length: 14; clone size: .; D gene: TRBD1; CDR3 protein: CASHGRTGVFGYTF; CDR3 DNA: TGTGCCAGCCATGGTCGGACAGGGGTATTCGGCTACACCTTC
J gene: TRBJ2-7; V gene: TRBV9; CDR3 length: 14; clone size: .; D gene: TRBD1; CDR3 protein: CASSMTGSAREQYF; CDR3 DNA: TGTGCCAGCAGCATGACAGGGTCAGCTCGCGAGCAGTACTTC